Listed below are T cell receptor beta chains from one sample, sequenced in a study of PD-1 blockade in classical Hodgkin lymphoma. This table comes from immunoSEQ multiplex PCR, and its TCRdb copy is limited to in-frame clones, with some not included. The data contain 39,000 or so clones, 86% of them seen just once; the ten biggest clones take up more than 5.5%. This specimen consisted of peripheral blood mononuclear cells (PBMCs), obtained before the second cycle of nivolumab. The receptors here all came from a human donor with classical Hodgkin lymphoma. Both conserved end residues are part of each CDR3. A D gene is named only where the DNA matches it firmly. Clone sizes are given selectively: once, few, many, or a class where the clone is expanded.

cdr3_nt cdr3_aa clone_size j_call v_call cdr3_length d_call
TGTGCCAGCAGCCAAGAGCGGAGCTCTGGGGCCAACGTCCTGACTTTC CASSQERSSGANVLTF - TRBJ2-6 TRBV4-2 16 -
TGTGCCATCAGTGAGGAAGCGGGGGTGTACGAGCAGTACTTC CAISEEAGVYEQYF - TRBJ2-7 TRBV10-3 14 TRBD2
TGCGCCAGCAGCCAAGAAACGGGACCCTCGAACACTGAAGCTTTCTTT CASSQETGPSNTEAFF - TRBJ1-1 TRBV4-1 16 -
TGCGCCAGCAGCCCTCTAGCGGGAGGCCCGTATGAGCAGTTCTTC CASSPLAGGPYEQFF - TRBJ2-1 TRBV5-1 15 TRBD2
TGTGCCACCCACCCTAGAGACAGAACCCCCAATCAGCCCCAGCATTTT CATHPRDRTPNQPQHF - TRBJ1-5 TRBV19 16 -
TGTGCCAGCACCAAAGACAGGGCGGGTGAAAAACTGTTTTTT CASTKDRAGEKLFF - TRBJ1-4 TRBV11-2 14 TRBD1
TGTGCCAGCAGCCACCCGGACAGGGTGGGCAAAAACATTCAGTACTTC CASSHPDRVGKNIQYF - TRBJ2-4 TRBV11-2 16 TRBD1
TGTGCCAGCAGTGAAGCTTGGGGCGAGCAGTACTTC CASSEAWGEQYF - TRBJ2-7 TRBV6-1 12 -
TGTGCCAGCAGCTATACCGGGACAGAGTATGGCTACACCTTC CASSYTGTEYGYTF - TRBJ1-2 TRBV7-9 14 TRBD1
TGTGCCAGCAGCAATCTAAGGGGGGCTAGCGGGAGGACCACAGATACGCAGTATTTT CASSNLRGASGRTTDTQYF few TRBJ2-3 TRBV11-2 19 TRBD2
TGTGCCAGCAGCCCCGGAGCGGGGTACGAGCAGTACTTC CASSPGAGYEQYF - TRBJ2-7 TRBV7-2 13 TRBD2
TGTGCCAGCAGTGATCCTAGCGGGAGGGCCGGTTTAGATACGCAGTATTTT CASSDPSGRAGLDTQYF - TRBJ2-3 TRBV25-1 17 TRBD2
TGTGCCAGCAGCGCCTCCGGGACTATCTACGAGCAGTACTTC CASSASGTIYEQYF - TRBJ2-7 TRBV9 14 TRBD2
TGTGCCAGCAGCCAAGATTTCGGCGGGACCTACAATGAGCAGTTCTTC CASSQDFGGTYNEQFF - TRBJ2-1 TRBV4-2 16 -
TGTGCCAGCAGCTTAGCGGGATTCATGAACACTGAAGCTTTCTTT CASSLAGFMNTEAFF - TRBJ1-1 TRBV7-9 15 -
TGCAGAGACGGCCTCGGGGAAAAACTGTTTTTT CRDGLGEKLFF few TRBJ1-4 TRBV20-1 11 -
TGTGCCAGCAGTACCTCGGGACAGGGCTACGAGCAGTACTTC CASSTSGQGYEQYF - TRBJ2-7 TRBV27 14 TRBD1
TGCGCCAGCAGCCAGGGGTCATACACTGAAGCTTTCTTT CASSQGSYTEAFF - TRBJ1-1 TRBV4-3 13 -
TGTGCCAGCAGTTACTTACAGGGGCAGGGTCAGCCCCAGCATTTT CASSYLQGQGQPQHF - TRBJ1-5 TRBV6-5 15 TRBD1
TGTGCCAGCAGCTTTCTGCCTAGCGGAAGCCAAGAGACCCAGTACTTC CASSFLPSGSQETQYF - TRBJ2-5 TRBV5-5 16 TRBD2
TGCGCCAGCAGCCGGGGCAGGGAGAACGAGCAGTTCTTC CASSRGRENEQFF - TRBJ2-1 TRBV4-3 13 -
TGTGCCAGCAGCCGGGACAGGGGACGTAATCAGCCCCAGCATTTT CASSRDRGRNQPQHF - TRBJ1-5 TRBV5-8 15 TRBD1
TGTGCCAGCTCACCACAGGGCCAGGGAGGCTCCTACGAGCAGTACTTC CASSPQGQGGSYEQYF - TRBJ2-7 TRBV18 16 -
TGTGCCAGCAGTTTATCGAGGACAGGGTACAATGAGCAGTTCTTC CASSLSRTGYNEQFF - TRBJ2-1 TRBV27 15 TRBD1
TGTGCCAGCCGGGGGGCGAGCCAAGAGACCCAGTACTTC CASRGASQETQYF - TRBJ2-5 TRBV28 13 -
TGTGCCACCTGGTACCCGGATAGGGGTAATGAAAAACTGTTTTTT CATWYPDRGNEKLFF - TRBJ1-4 TRBV6-1 15 -
TGTGCCAGCTTCCGGGGGCAGGGCTACGAGCAGTACTTC CASFRGQGYEQYF - TRBJ2-7 TRBV6-6 13 -
TGCGCCAGCAGCCAAGATCCTCATGACTCCAACACTGAAGCTTTCTTT CASSQDPHDSNTEAFF - TRBJ1-1 TRBV4-1 16 -
TGCAGTGCCGGATGGGGGGGCGAGCAGTACTTC CSAGWGGEQYF - TRBJ2-7 TRBV20-1 11 TRBD2
TGCGCCAGCAGCATTATGGGTGAGCAGTTCTTC CASSIMGEQFF - TRBJ2-1 TRBV5-1 11 -
TGCGCCAGCAGCCAAGATAGGCCAGGGGGTGGGCGAGATACGCAGTATTTT CASSQDRPGGGRDTQYF - TRBJ2-3 TRBV4-3 17 TRBD1
TGTGCCAGCAGTCCAAACGGTGGGTACGAGCAGTACTTC CASSPNGGYEQYF - TRBJ2-7 TRBV27 13 -
TGCGCCAGCAGCCAAGGAAGGACAGCAGCTCCCCAAGAGACCCAGTACTTC CASSQGRTAAPQETQYF - TRBJ2-5 TRBV4-1 17 -
TGTGCCAGCAGCGGCGGACTAGTCAACAGCAATGAGCAGTTCTTC CASSGGLVNSNEQFF once TRBJ2-1 TRBV7-9 15 TRBD2
TGCGCCAGCGGGGGGACTAGCGGATACACAGATACGCAGTATTTT CASGGTSGYTDTQYF - TRBJ2-3 TRBV5-1 15 TRBD2
TGTGCCAGCAGTGAGGCCATGGTGCGGAATCTCTCTGGGGCCAACGTCCTGACTTTC CASSEAMVRNLSGANVLTF - TRBJ2-6 TRBV2 19 -
TGCGCCAGCGAAGGGGGAGGACTGAATAGGGCCAACGTCCTGACTTTC CASEGGGLNRANVLTF - TRBJ2-6 TRBV5-1 16 -
TGCGCCAGCAGCCAAGTTGGGACAGGGGAAACCTACGAGCAGTACTTC CASSQVGTGETYEQYF - TRBJ2-7 TRBV4-3 16 TRBD1
TGTGCCAGCAGTTTACGTGACAGTCGCTACGAGCAGTACTTC CASSLRDSRYEQYF - TRBJ2-7 TRBV27 14 -
TGTGCCAGCAGCTTGGATTTAGGAGCGGGCGGGGGGGCCTCCTACGAGCAGTACTTC CASSLDLGAGGGASYEQYF - TRBJ2-7 TRBV5-6 19 TRBD2
TGTGCCAGCAGCTTGGGGGGGCGGGGCACTGAAGCTTTCTTT CASSLGGRGTEAFF - TRBJ1-1 TRBV5-6 14 -